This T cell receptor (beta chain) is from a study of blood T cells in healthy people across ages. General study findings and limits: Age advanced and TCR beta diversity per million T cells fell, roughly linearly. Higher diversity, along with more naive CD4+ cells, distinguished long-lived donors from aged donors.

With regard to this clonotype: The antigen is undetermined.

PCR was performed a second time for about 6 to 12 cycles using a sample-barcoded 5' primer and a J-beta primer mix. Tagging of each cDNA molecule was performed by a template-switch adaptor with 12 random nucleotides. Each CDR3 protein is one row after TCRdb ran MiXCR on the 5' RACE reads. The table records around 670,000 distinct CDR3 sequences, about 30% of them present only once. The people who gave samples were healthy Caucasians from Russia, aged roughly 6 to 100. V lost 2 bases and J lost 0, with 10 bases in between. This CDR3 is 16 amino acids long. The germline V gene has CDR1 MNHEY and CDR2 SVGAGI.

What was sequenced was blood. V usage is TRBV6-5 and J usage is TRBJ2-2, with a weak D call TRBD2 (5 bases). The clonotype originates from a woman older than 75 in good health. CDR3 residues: CASSYAGLSNTGELFF. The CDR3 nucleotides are TGTGCCAGCAGTTACGCGGGTTTATCGAACACCGGGGAGCTGTTTTTT.